A selection of T cell receptor beta chains follows, all from one sample in a study of vaccination and CD4 T cells after COVID-19. TCRdb redid the calling of the PCR reads with MiXCR, one entry per CDR3 protein. The sample contains approximately 10,000 distinct CDR3 sequences, roughly 58% of which appear only once. Antigens for these TCRs are unknown. Material: CD4+ T cells from blood, cultured in vitro. These receptors were taken from a human donor who had recovered from COVID-19. The CDR3 runs from the conserved cysteine through the conserved F or W.

>TRBV6-5|TRBJ1-5
CASSLGDRSNQPQHF
>TRBV7-2|TRBJ2-3
CASSRDFTDTQYF
>TRBV10-3|TRBJ2-1
CAISESGTSAYNEQFF
>TRBV7-2|TRBJ2-7
CASSLGIQGGEQYF
>TRBV28|TRBJ1-3
CASSFHGTARIGNTIYF
>TRBV10-2|TRBJ2-7
CASNRWTGSYEQYF
>TRBV7-9|TRBJ1-6
CASSLVEVGNSPLHF
>TRBV20-1|TRBJ1-6
CSAKGAEYNSPLHF
>TRBV6-1|TRBJ2-6
CASRTIGTALSGANVLTF
>TRBV2|TRBJ1-1
CASSEGVGRNTEAFF
>TRBV5-4|TRBJ2-2
CASSRQARLNTGELFF
>TRBV20-1|TRBJ1-2
CSARDPQGSYGYTF
>TRBV5-4|TRBJ1-2
CASSGPGQSNYGYTF
>TRBV7-2|TRBJ1-2
CASSLPGNNYGYTF
>TRBV5-1|TRBJ2-1
CASSLKTGTGDYNEQFF
>TRBV5-1|TRBJ2-5
CASNLQGAQETQYF
>TRBV7-2|TRBJ1-2
CASSPGGRAYHGYTF
>TRBV9|TRBJ1-1
CASSVGDRRNTEAFF
>TRBV19|TRBJ1-5
CASSTVAGPNQPQHF
>TRBV6-1|TRBJ1-5
CASSGGTLNQPQHF
>TRBV19|TRBJ1-5
CASSPGISNQPQHF
>TRBV11-3|TRBJ2-5
CASSSLRVGQETQYF
>TRBV20-1|TRBJ2-3
CSAARGGSTDTQYF
>TRBV10-1|TRBJ2-2
CASSETGGSNTGELFF
>TRBV6-2/TRBV6-3|TRBJ2-2
CASSGLAGVGVGELFF
>TRBV5-1|TRBJ2-7
CASRVGRGDEQYF
>TRBV20-1|TRBJ2-7
CSAQKGPHPYEQYF
>TRBV20-1|TRBJ2-1
CSANPTVYNEQFF
>TRBV3-1|TRBJ1-2
CASSRQRTDYGYTF
>TRBV5-1|TRBJ2-5
CASSLTHPEEAQYF
>TRBV28|TRBJ2-6
CASRGETDSGANVLTF
>TRBV20-1|TRBJ2-3
CSASGLITDTQYF
>TRBV5-4|TRBJ2-7
CASSRGSQTYEQYF
>TRBV5-1|TRBJ1-6
CASSPGPDSPLHF
>TRBV6-1|TRBJ2-4
CASSRPGTGGNIQYF
>TRBV21-1|TRBJ2-3
CASSSDGLASTDTQYF
>TRBV7-2|TRBJ2-1
CASSPLGGDEQFF
>TRBV6-1|TRBJ2-1
CASSPVGLGRVAYNEQFF
>TRBV20-1|TRBJ2-5
CSGRLTSGRVETQYF
>TRBV5-1|TRBJ2-3
CASSLARGPDTQYF
>TRBV15|TRBJ2-7
CATSRDMRDRGEQYF
>TRBV20-1|TRBJ2-7
CSARTGHPYEQYF
>TRBV11-3|TRBJ2-5
CASQIGAQTQYF
>TRBV20-1|TRBJ2-1
CSARDPTSGGAWDEQFF
>TRBV7-9|TRBJ1-4
CASSLDIVRDNEKLFF
>TRBV6-1|TRBJ1-6
CASSDRWTSSPLHF
>TRBV27|TRBJ2-1
CASSYLAGVLQFF
>TRBV20-1|TRBJ2-4
CSARIYLGNIQYF
>TRBV14|TRBJ1-1
CASSQQTGMNTEAFF
>TRBV19|TRBJ2-7
CASARQGSYEQYF
>TRBV20-1|TRBJ2-7
CSAMRTGSYEQYF
>TRBV6-1|TRBJ2-7
CASSEALQGFAYEQYF
>TRBV7-3|TRBJ2-2
CASSLIGGDRNTGELFF